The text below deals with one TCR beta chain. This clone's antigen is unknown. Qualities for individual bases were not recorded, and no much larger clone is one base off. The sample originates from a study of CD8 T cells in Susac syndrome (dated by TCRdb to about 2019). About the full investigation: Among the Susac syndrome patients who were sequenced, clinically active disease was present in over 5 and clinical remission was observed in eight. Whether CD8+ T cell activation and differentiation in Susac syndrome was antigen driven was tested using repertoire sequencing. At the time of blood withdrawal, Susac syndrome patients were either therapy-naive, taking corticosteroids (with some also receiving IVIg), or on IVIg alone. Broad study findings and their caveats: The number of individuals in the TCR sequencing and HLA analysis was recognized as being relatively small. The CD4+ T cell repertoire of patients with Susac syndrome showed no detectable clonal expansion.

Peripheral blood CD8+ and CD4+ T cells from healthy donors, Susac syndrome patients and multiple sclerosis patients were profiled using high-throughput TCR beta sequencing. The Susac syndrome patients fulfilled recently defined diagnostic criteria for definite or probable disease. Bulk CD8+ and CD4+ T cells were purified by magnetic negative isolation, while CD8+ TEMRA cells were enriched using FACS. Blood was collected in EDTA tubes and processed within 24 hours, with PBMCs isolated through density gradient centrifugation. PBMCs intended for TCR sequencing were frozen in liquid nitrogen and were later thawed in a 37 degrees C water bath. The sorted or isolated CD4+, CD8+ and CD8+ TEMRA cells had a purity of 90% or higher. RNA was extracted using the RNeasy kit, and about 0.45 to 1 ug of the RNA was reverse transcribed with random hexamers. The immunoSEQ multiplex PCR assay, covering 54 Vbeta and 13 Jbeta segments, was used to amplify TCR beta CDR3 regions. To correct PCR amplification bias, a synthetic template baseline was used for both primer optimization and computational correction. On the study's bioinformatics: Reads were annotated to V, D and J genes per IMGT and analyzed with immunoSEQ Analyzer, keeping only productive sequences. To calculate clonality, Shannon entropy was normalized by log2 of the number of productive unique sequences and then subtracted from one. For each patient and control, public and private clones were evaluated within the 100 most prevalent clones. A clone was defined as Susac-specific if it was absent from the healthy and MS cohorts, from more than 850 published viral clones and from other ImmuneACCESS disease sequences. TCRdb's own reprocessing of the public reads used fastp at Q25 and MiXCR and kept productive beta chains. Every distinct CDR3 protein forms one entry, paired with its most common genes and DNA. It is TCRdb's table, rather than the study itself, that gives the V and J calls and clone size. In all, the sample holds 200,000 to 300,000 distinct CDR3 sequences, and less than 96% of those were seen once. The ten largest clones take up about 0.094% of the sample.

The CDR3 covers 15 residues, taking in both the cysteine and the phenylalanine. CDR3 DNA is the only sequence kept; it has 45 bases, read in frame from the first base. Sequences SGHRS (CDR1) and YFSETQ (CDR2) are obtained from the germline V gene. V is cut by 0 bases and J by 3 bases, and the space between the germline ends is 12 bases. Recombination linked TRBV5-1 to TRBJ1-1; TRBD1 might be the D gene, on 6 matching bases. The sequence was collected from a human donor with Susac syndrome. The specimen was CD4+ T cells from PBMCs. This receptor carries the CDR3 CASSLGGTTDTEAFF. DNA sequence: TGCGCCAGCAGCTTGGGTGGGACAACGGACACTGAAGCTTTCTTT.